This is a list of T cell receptor beta chains from one sample in a study of blood T cell repertoires in COVID-19. Assay used: immunoSEQ multiplex PCR; TCRdb lists only in-frame clones, some missing. Here the sample spans some 57,000 clones, 65% to 90% being singletons. The sample was peripheral blood. Receptors originate from a human donor in a cohort sampled during active COVID-19. CDR3s include the opening cysteine and the closing phenylalanine or tryptophan. The size of a clone is reported for some rows only, either as once, few or many, or as a class for expanded clones.

>-|TRBJ1-5|TRBV3-1/TRBV3-2
CASSQGGWANQPQHF
>-|TRBJ2-2|TRBV5-5
CASSPRDTGELFF
>-|TRBJ1-1|TRBV5-1
CASSSGQGMNTEAFF
>-|TRBJ2-1|TRBV6-6
CASRTTLSGRANEQFF
>-|TRBJ2-2|TRBV28
CASSPGTANTGELFF
>-|TRBJ1-1|TRBV30
CAWTEENTEAFF
>few|TRBJ2-2|TRBV29-1
CSVLLAVNTGELFF
>-|TRBJ1-4|TRBV7-9
CASSKDRGPEKLFF
>few|TRBJ2-5|TRBV27
CASSLRDSLQETQYF
>-|TRBJ1-4|TRBV3-1/TRBV3-2
CASSQDSSGTNEKLFF
>-|TRBJ2-3|TRBV5-1
CASLRGGSTDTQYF
>-|TRBJ1-2|TRBV9
CASSLYSGTPYGYTF
>once|TRBJ2-5|TRBV5-4
CASSLAASGKETQYF
>-|TRBJ2-7|TRBV7-9
CASSSPSSYEQYF
>-|TRBJ2-4|TRBV19
CASKKKGRENIQYF
>many|TRBJ2-2|TRBV28
CASSPGGGPNTGELFF
>-|TRBJ2-5|TRBV5-6
CASSSPPGLGVLRAETQYF
>-|TRBJ1-5|TRBV28
CASSLFHRYSNQPQHF
>few|TRBJ2-7|TRBV4-1
CASSQAGTSGRAGYEQYF
>-|TRBJ1-6|TRBV7-9
CASSSSSVSSYNSPLHF
>few|TRBJ1-6|TRBV30
CAWSFQGNAPLHF
>-|TRBJ2-2|TRBV2
CASRGLAGRTGELFF
>-|TRBJ2-7|TRBV5-4
CASSKQLAGENEQYF
>-|TRBJ1-1|TRBV7-8
CASSLGGTGDTEAFF
>-|TRBJ2-1|TRBV30
CAWAPDGGGFLREQFF
>-|TRBJ2-1|TRBV6-5
CASSQWPSGSNEQFF
>-|TRBJ2-7|TRBV15
CATSRQAGEQYF
>few|TRBJ2-7|TRBV28
CASSFMASGDYEQYF
>-|TRBJ2-7|TRBV9
CASSTGRLGDYEQYF
>once|TRBJ2-2|TRBV5-1
CASSLRDTGELFF
>-|TRBJ2-2|TRBV27
CASSLVGGLMNTGELFF
>-|TRBJ1-2|TRBV10-3
CAISQGAYYGYTF
>once|TRBJ2-7|TRBV5-1
CASSYGTSKDEQYF
>-|TRBJ2-2|TRBV5-1
CASSLGTSGTLTGELFF
>few|TRBJ1-1|TRBV7-9
CASSLDRPTEAFF
>-|TRBJ2-7|TRBV7-2
CASSLRGEVYEQYF
>-|TRBJ1-2|TRBV27
CASSPTSGTGVFGYTF
>-|TRBJ1-1|TRBV4-3
CASSLSQSGAEAFF
>few|TRBJ2-1|TRBV7-2
CASSLVREGSNEQFF
>few|TRBJ1-1|TRBV28
CASSPGTPLNTEAFF
>-|TRBJ1-6|TRBV2
CASRRDSGSPLHF
>few|TRBJ2-2|TRBV5-1
CATRDKNTGELFF